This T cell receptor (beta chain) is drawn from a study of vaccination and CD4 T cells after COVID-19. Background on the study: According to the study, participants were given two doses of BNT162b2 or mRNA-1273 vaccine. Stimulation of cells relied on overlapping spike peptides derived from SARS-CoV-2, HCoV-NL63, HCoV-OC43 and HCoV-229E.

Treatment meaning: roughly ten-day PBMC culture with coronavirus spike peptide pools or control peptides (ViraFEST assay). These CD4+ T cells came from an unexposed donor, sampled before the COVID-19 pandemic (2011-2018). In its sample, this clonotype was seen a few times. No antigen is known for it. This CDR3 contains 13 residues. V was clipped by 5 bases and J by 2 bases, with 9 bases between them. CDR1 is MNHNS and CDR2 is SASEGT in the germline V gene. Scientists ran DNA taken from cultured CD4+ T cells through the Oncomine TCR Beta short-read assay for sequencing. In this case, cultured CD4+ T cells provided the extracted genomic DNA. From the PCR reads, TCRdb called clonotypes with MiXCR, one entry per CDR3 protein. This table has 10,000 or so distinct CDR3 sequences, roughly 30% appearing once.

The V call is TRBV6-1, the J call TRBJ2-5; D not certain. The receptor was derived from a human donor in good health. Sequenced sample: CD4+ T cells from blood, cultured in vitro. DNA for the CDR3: TGTGCCAGCAGTCGGAGCAGACAAGAGACCCAGTACTTC. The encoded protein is CASSRSRQETQYF.